Following are 24 T cell receptor beta chains from one sample sequenced in a study of T cells in tuberculosis. The protocol was immunoSEQ multiplex PCR, while the TCRdb copy is restricted to in-frame clones and leaves out a portion. The sample contains 22,000 or so clones, roughly 88% of which appear only once. Time point specified: new active TB diagnosis, blood taken before or within 7 days of starting treatment. The starting material was PBMCs, obtained at tuberculosis diagnosis. The receptors come from an adult with tuberculosis.

This chain links TRBV7-6 with TRBJ1-5; 8 positions match TRBD1. Germline lookup yields CDR1 SGHVS and CDR2 FNYEAQ. This CDR3 is built from 16 residues. V lost 5 bases to trimming and J lost 3 bases; unmatched junction nucleotides: 9. The CDR3 region is CASSPHTTGDNQPQHF. The CDR3 DNA follows: TGTGCCAGCAGCCCTCACACGACAGGGGACAATCAGCCCCAGCATTTT.

The gene calls are TRBV25-1 and TRBJ2-5, with D possibly being TRBD2 (6 bases). V lost 4 bases and J lost 7, with 25 bases in between. Germline V CDR1 and CDR2: MGHDK, SYGVNS. The CDR3 spans 17 residues. CDR3 region: CASSAPLGRGLGGTQYF. CDR3 nucleotide sequence: TGTGCCAGCAGTGCCCCTCTAGGGCGGGGCCTTGGCGGGACCCAGTACTTC.

The rearrangement uses TRBV5-4 and TRBJ2-7; TRBD2 agrees at 12 bases. The CDR3 extends over 15 amino acids. The trim removed 3 bases at V and 4 bases at J, leaving 5 bases unmatched. The V gene's germline CDR1 is SGHNT and CDR2 YYREEE (reference sequence). The chain's CDR3 is CASSSLLAGGYEQYF. The DNA of the CDR3 is TGTGCCAGCAGCTCCCTACTAGCGGGAGGATACGAGCAGTACTTC.

J is TRBJ2-1 and V is TRBV9; TRBD2 matches at 12 bases. After removal of 2 bases from V and 8 bases from J, the junction contained 5 bases not matched to a gene. The germline CDR1 and CDR2 sequences are SGDLS and YYNGEE. This CDR3 has 15 residues. This chain's CDR3 is CASSVTSGRRDEQFF. Written as DNA, the CDR3 is TGTGCCAGCAGCGTGACTAGCGGGAGAAGGGATGAGCAGTTCTTC. The complete variable domain, with remaining parts taken from reference TRBV9 and TRBJ2-1, reads DSGVTQTPKHLITATGQRVTLRCSPRSGDLSVYWYQQSLDQGLQFLIQYYNGEERAKGNILERFSAQQFPDLHSELNLSSLELGDSALYFCASSVTSGRRDEQFFGPGTRLTVL.

The gene calls are TRBV19 and TRBJ1-3; D call uncertain. Germline V gene data show CDR1 as LNHDA and CDR2 as SQIVND (reference sequence). V was pared by 0 bases and J by 0 bases, with 12 bases between. The CDR3 has 17 residues. Here the CDR3 DNA reads TGTGCCAGTAGTATAGAAGCCTTACCTGGCTCTGGAAACACCATATATTTT. It yields the protein CASSIEALPGSGNTIYF. The full variable domain, rest sourced from reference TRBV19 and TRBJ1-3, is DGGITQSPKYLFRKEGQNVTLSCEQNLNHDAMYWYRQDPGQGLRLIYYSQIVNDFQKGDIAEGYSVSREKKESFPLTVTSAQKNPTAFYLCASSIEALPGSGNTIYFGEGSWLTVV.

This chain uses TRBV5-1 with TRBJ1-1, with D perhaps TRBD1 (6 bases). Germline CDR1 SGHRS, CDR2 YFSETQ. CDR3 length: 16 residues. V lost 0 bases and J 0 bases, leaving 12 bases between the germline ends. In DNA form, the CDR3 reads TGCGCCAGCAGCTTGGCGGCAGGGGCCTTGAACACTGAAGCTTTCTTT. Translated: CASSLAAGALNTEAFF.

The chain recombines TRBV28 with TRBJ1-5, with 8 bases that match TRBD1. Germline assignment: CDR1 MDHEN and CDR2 SYDVKM. J lost 4 bases, V lost 4 bases, and 3 bases had no gene match. This CDR3 comprises 14 residues. CDR3 bases: TGTGCCAGCAGTTCGACAGGGGCAAATCAGCCCCAGCATTTT. As protein: CASSSTGANQPQHF.

The gene calls are TRBV30 and TRBJ2-6, with D maybe TRBD2 (5 bases). The CDR3 runs 16 residues. The V end lost 4 bases, the J end lost 0 bases, and 13 bases lay between the germline ends. The germline V gene encodes CDR1 GTSNPN and CDR2 SVGIG (reference sequence). The CDR3 sequence: CAWTRGFYSGANVLTF. In DNA form, the CDR3 reads TGTGCCTGGACTCGAGGGTTCTACTCTGGGGCCAACGTCCTGACTTTC.

This clone was recorded a few times. The chain employs TRBV19 and TRBJ1-2, with 9 bases lining up with TRBD1. The trim removed 3 bases at V and 7 bases at J, leaving 6 bases unmatched. From germline, CDR1 is LNHDA and CDR2 SQIVND (reference sequence). This CDR3 region has 14 residues. The CDR3 nucleotides read TGTGCCAGTAGTATCCGGACAGGGGTCGGTGGCTACACCTTC. It specifies CASSIRTGVGGYTF.

The V and J genes are TRBV29-1 and TRBJ1-2; D call uncertain. V lost 5 bases and J 8 bases, leaving 18 bases between the germline ends. Germline loops: CDR1 SQVTM, CDR2 ANQGSEA. The CDR3 loop spans 13 amino acids. The DNA for the CDR3 is TGCAGCGTTTCAAGACCGATCCTGAGGGGCTACACCTTC. It encodes CSVSRPILRGYTF.

The chain is built from TRBV5-1 and TRBJ2-1; 12 bases agree with TRBD2. CDR3 length: 17 amino acids. Trimming took 0 bases from V and 8 from J; bases not matched to a gene: 9. Germline V gene sequence: CDR1 SGHRS, CDR2 YFSETQ. The CDR3 region has the DNA TGCGCCAGCAGCTTGGAGACTAGCGGGAGTGGAAACCATGAGCAGTTCTTC. Its translation: CASSLETSGSGNHEQFF.

This chain links TRBV30 with TRBJ2-7, with a possible D match to TRBD1 (5 bases). Germline CDR1 and CDR2: GTSNPN and SVGIG (reference sequence). Trimming removed 2 bases at V and 4 bases at J, with 9 bases between. The CDR3 spans 12 residues. The chain's CDR3 is CAWSSQGYEQYF. The CDR3 DNA follows: TGTGCCTGGAGTTCGCAGGGTTACGAGCAGTACTTC.

The rearrangement uses TRBV6-5 and TRBJ2-3; 7 nucleotides line up with TRBD2. The CDR3 has 14 residues. The germline CDR1 and CDR2 sequences are MNHEY and SVGAGI. The V gene end was trimmed by 6 bases and the J gene end by 4 bases; junction bases not matched to a gene: 7. The CDR3 loop is CASSSTTSADTQYF. In DNA, the CDR3 is TGTGCCAGCAGCTCTACCACTAGCGCAGATACGCAGTATTTT.

This rearrangement joins TRBV5-1 to TRBJ1-1; 9 nucleotides match TRBD1. Trimming removed 1 base from V and 3 bases from J; junction bases left unmatched: 1. Germline CDR1 and CDR2: SGHRS and YFSETQ. The length of the CDR3 is 14 residues. The CDR3 reads CASSLTGGYTEAFF. CDR3 DNA sequence: TGCGCCAGCAGCTTGACAGGGGGCTACACTGAAGCTTTCTTT.

The rearrangement uses TRBV19 and TRBJ2-7; the match to TRBD2 covers 11 bases. The trim removed 4 bases at V and 4 bases at J, leaving 6 bases unmatched. CDR3 length: 15 amino acids. Germline V lookup: CDR1 LNHDA, CDR2 SQIVND (reference sequence). The CDR3 sequence is CASSTVSGGGYEQYF. In DNA, the CDR3 is TGTGCCAGTAGTACCGTTAGCGGGGGGGGTTACGAGCAGTACTTC.

The chain couples TRBV28 to TRBJ2-5; 11 bases match TRBD2. V dropped 5 bases and J dropped 5; count of bases not matched to a gene: 4. Germline assignment: CDR1 MDHEN and CDR2 SYDVKM. The CDR3 is 14 residues long. Written as DNA, the CDR3 is TGTGCCAGCAGTACCCTAGCGGGAGGTGAGACCCAGTACTTC. This gives the protein CASSTLAGGETQYF.

The chain uses TRBV6-5 and TRBJ1-2; no clear D. V lost 6 bases and J 7 bases, leaving 12 bases between the germline ends. CDR3 size: 12 residues. Germline V gene lookup returns CDR1 MNHEY and CDR2 SVGAGI. DNA for the CDR3: TGTGCCAGCAGATACAGCACAGCTGGCTACACCTTC. Translation gives CASRYSTAGYTF.

J is TRBJ2-1 and V is TRBV7-3, with 16 bases that match TRBD2. V lost 3 bases, J lost 8 bases, and 1 base stayed unmatched. CDR3 length: 15 residues. The germline V gene has CDR1 SGHTA and CDR2 FQGTGA. DNA for the CDR3: TGTGCCAGCAGCTTGGGACTAGCGGGAGGGGATGAGCAGTTCTTC. It translates to CASSLGLAGGDEQFF.

The rearrangement joins TRBV6-1 to TRBJ1-6, with D possibly matching TRBD1 (6 bases). The CDR3 is made up of 15 amino acids. CDR1 and CDR2 (germline): MNHNS, SASEGT. V lost 0 bases and J 12 bases, leaving 15 bases between the germline ends. The CDR3: CASSEAAGAIGPLHF. DNA of the CDR3: TGTGCCAGCAGTGAAGCGGCAGGGGCGATTGGACCCCTCCACTTT.

V is TRBV5-8 and J is TRBJ1-5; no firm D call. The germline CDR1 and CDR2 sequences are SGHTS and YDEGEE. The germline V and J ends were trimmed by 2 bases and 6 bases, with 6 bases remaining between them. The CDR3 length is 12 residues. DNA for the CDR3: TGTGCCAGCAGCTTAAGGAGTCAGCCCCAGCATTTT. Residues: CASSLRSQPQHF.

V gene TRBV2 combines with J gene TRBJ1-5, with 7 positions matching TRBD1. V shed 6 bases, J shed 3 bases, and the junction held 5 bases outside the gene matches. The CDR3 spans 14 residues. Germline lookup yields CDR1 SNHLY and CDR2 FYNNEI. CDR3 sequence: CASRLDRDNQPQHF. CDR3 nucleotides: TGTGCCAGCAGACTCGACAGGGACAATCAGCCCCAGCATTTT.

The chain joins TRBV5-1 to TRBJ1-6; 9 nucleotides line up with TRBD1. The junction had 6 bases not matched to a gene; V was cut back by 4 bases and J by 10 bases. The CDR3 runs to 14 residues. Germline V gene data show CDR1 as SGHRS and CDR2 as YFSETQ. The CDR3 is CASSRTGVGSPLHF. CDR3 coding DNA: TGCGCCAGCAGCCGGACAGGGGTCGGATCACCCCTCCACTTT.

This clone appeared once. The genes are TRBV5-1 and TRBJ1-1, with D possibly being TRBD1 (6 bases). The CDR3 covers 15 residues. Trimming pared 2 bases from V and 3 bases from J, leaving 14 bases between. The germline V gene has CDR1 SGHRS and CDR2 YFSETQ. This CDR3 reads CASSLRAGDDTEAFF. CDR3 DNA: TGCGCCAGCAGCTTAAGGGCAGGGGATGACACTGAAGCTTTCTTT.

The J gene is TRBJ1-2, the V gene TRBV2; D gene unclear. Per the germline V gene, CDR1 is SNHLY and CDR2 is FYNNEI. CDR3 length equals 11 residues. The germline V and J ends were trimmed by 6 bases and 8 bases, with 10 bases remaining between them. Here the CDR3 DNA reads TGTGCCAGCAGGTCAGGAGGCGGCTACACCTTC. It specifies CASRSGGGYTF.